Listed here are 14 T cell receptor beta chains from one sample, sequenced in a study of T cell responses to AZD1222 COVID-19 vaccine (TCRdb year 2021). Receptors were amplified or captured by the immunoSEQ multiplex PCR assay. The table comes from immuneACCESS by way of TCRdb, which keeps in-frame sequences with V and J called. Part of the clones is missing from these tables; in studies checked, under half for an unresolved V gene and the rest for unknown reasons. The sample table lists about 130,000 clones, around 87% of them with a count of one. Clones ranked in the top ten supply more than 9% of the sample. The time point label, read with the paper, signifies: baseline before first vaccination. The sequencing here drew on peripheral blood, taken on day 0 of AZD1222 vaccination. Receptors were obtained from an adult in good health.

V and J are TRBV27 and TRBJ2-3, with 7 bases fitting TRBD2. Unmatched junction bases numbered 18, after V lost 5 bases and J lost 10 bases. The CDR3 totals 16 residues. Germline CDR1 is MNHEY and CDR2 is SMNVEV (reference sequence). CDR3 DNA: TGTGCCAGCAGTCCACCCCCTAGCGGACCCTTGGTGGCGCAGTATTTT. Translated, it gives CASSPPPSGPLVAQYF.

Points on this clone: The junction shows a germline mismatch at one end, possibly a read error. V usage is TRBV11-3 and J usage is TRBJ1-1; a possible D gene is TRBD1 (5 bases). CDR3 length: 20 residues. Germline V lookup: CDR1 SGHNT, CDR2 YENEEA. The CDR3 sequence is CASSVENLGRISISNTEAFF. CDR3 nucleotides: TGTGCCAGCAGCGTAGAGAACTTGGGACGAATCAGTATTTCGAACACTGAAGCTTTCTTT.

The V gene is TRBV19, the J gene TRBJ2-7, with D uncertain. The germline V gene encodes CDR1 LNHDA and CDR2 SQIVND (reference sequence). This CDR3 is 15 amino acids long. V gave up 5 bases and J gave up 3 bases, with 17 bases separating them. DNA for the CDR3: TGTGCCAGTAGTGCCCCCTCGGGCAGCCGCTACGAGCAGTACTTC. Translated: CASSAPSGSRYEQYF.

This sequence joins TRBV7-9 and TRBJ2-7; D assignment may be TRBD1 or TRBD2 (5 bases each). V lost 1 base, J lost 6 bases, and 22 bases lay in between. The CDR3 covers 17 residues. The V gene's germline CDR1 is SEHNR and CDR2 FQNEAQ (reference sequence). The CDR3 region has the DNA TGTGCCAGCAGCTTAGTCGTGGGGGACCGGACACCGACCGAGCAGTACTTC. Protein: CASSLVVGDRTPTEQYF.

This chain joins TRBV15 and TRBJ1-2, with D maybe TRBD1 (5 bases). Per germline, CDR1 LNHNV and CDR2 YYDKDF (reference sequence). Trimming left V 5 bases short and J 3 bases short, with 19 bases between. This CDR3 contains 16 residues. CDR3 sequence: CATSGLRDLGDYGYTF. The CDR3 DNA follows: TGTGCCACCAGCGGCCTCCGGGACCTTGGGGACTATGGCTACACCTTC.

The J gene is TRBJ2-5, the V gene TRBV2, with a possible D match to TRBD2 (6 bases). Germline V gene lookup returns CDR1 SNHLY and CDR2 FYNNEI. The CDR3 contains 13 residues. Trimming stripped 7 bases from V and 7 bases from J, with 16 bases between. CDR3 sequence: CASTQSGDGTQYF. The CDR3 nucleotides read TGTGCCAGCACGCAGTCGGGAGACGGGACCCAGTACTTC.

V is TRBV5-1 and J is TRBJ2-7; D could derive from TRBD1 or TRBD2 (5 bases each). The V gene lost 1 base and the J gene lost 0 bases, with 8 bases spanning the gap. CDR1 SGHRS and CDR2 YFSETQ come from the germline V gene. The CDR3 runs 14 residues. The CDR3 sequence is CASSLTGTSYEQYF. For the CDR3, the DNA is TGCGCCAGCAGCTTGACCGGGACCTCCTACGAGCAGTACTTC.

This clone was counted a few times. This chain joins TRBV6-5 and TRBJ2-7; D is perhaps TRBD2 (5 bases). Germline CDR1 is MNHEY and CDR2 is SVGAGI. The CDR3 has 11 residues. Deletions cut 10 bases from V and 6 bases from J, with 13 bases between. The CDR3 DNA reads as TGTGCCATTAGGGAGCTGTCCGAGCAGTACTTC. It specifies CAIRELSEQYF.

Worth noting for this clone: The sample holds other DNA sequences that translate to the same CDR3. The V gene is TRBV6-6, the J gene TRBJ2-7; 14 nucleotides align to TRBD2. J was trimmed by 4 bases and V by 2 bases; bases with no gene match: 1. Germline assignment: CDR1 MNHNY and CDR2 SVGAGI (reference sequence). The CDR3 contains 15 residues. Here the CDR3 DNA reads TGTGCCAGCAGTTACGGGACTAGCGGGAGTTACGAGCAGTACTTC. Translating it yields CASSYGTSGSYEQYF.

This chain uses TRBV28 with TRBJ2-7; no definite D call. CDR1 MDHEN and CDR2 SYDVKM come from the germline V gene. Trimming shortened V by 3 bases and J by 4 bases, and 13 bases separated the two germline ends. This CDR3 is 14 amino acids long. The CDR3 DNA follows: TGTGCCAGCAGTTTTTCATTAGGCGGTTACGAGCAGTACTTC. It yields the protein CASSFSLGGYEQYF. The whole variable domain, filled in from reference TRBV28 and TRBJ2-7, reads DVKVTQSSRYLVKRTGEKVFLECVQDMDHENMFWYRQDPGLGLRLIYFSYDVKMKEKGDIPEGYSVSREKKERFSLILESASTNQTSMYLCASSFSLGGYEQYFGPGTRLTVT.

The J gene is TRBJ1-4, the V gene TRBV2; TRBD1 aligns across 7 bases. Germline V lookup: CDR1 SNHLY, CDR2 FYNNEI. This CDR3 comprises 16 residues. Trimming removed 6 bases from V and 2 bases from J; junction bases left unmatched: 9. The CDR3 protein is CASSPQSGGTNEKLFF. The CDR3 nucleotides read TGTGCCAGCAGCCCCCAATCAGGGGGTACTAATGAAAAACTGTTTTTT. The full variable domain, completed using reference TRBV2 and TRBJ1-4, is EPEVTQTPSHQVTQMGQEVILRCVPISNHLYFYWYRQILGQKVEFLVSFYNNEISEKSEIFDDQFSVERPDGSNFTLKIRSTKLEDSAMYFCASSPQSGGTNEKLFFGSGTQLSVL.

The genes are TRBV12-5 and TRBJ1-5; tentative D call: TRBD1 (5 bases). Trimming pared 7 bases from V and 2 bases from J, leaving 15 bases between. Looked up from germline, CDR1 is LGHNT and CDR2 is FRNRAP. The CDR3 covers 15 residues. The CDR3 sequence: CASVEGPGGNQPQHF. The CDR3 DNA is TGTGCTAGTGTTGAGGGGCCCGGCGGCAATCAGCCCCAGCATTTT.

The chain carries TRBV18 and TRBJ1-1; D is unresolved. The CDR3 totals 16 residues. V was clipped by 3 bases and J by 1 base, with 15 bases between them. The germline V gene encodes CDR1 KGHSH and CDR2 LQKENI. CDR3 nucleotides: TGTGCCAGCTCACCCTTTTCCGGGTCCGGGAACACTGAAGCTTTCTTT. This encodes CASSPFSGSGNTEAFF.

The chain uses TRBV6-4 and TRBJ2-1; the D gene is possibly TRBD1 (5 bases). V was cut by 0 bases and J by 10 bases, with 13 bases left in between. CDR3 size: 14 residues. The germline V gene encodes CDR1 MRHNA and CDR2 SNTAGT. The CDR3 sequence is CASSDSGAAAEQFF. The CDR3 region has the DNA TGTGCCAGCAGTGACTCAGGGGCGGCAGCCGAGCAGTTCTTC.